The next 17 T cell receptor beta chains were all read from a single sample in a study of shared clonotypes between healthy human individuals. Clones were read by immunoSEQ multiplex PCR, and TCRdb kept only the in-frame ones, dropping some. The repertoire holds 2 million to 3 million clones, with roughly 92% as singletons. Sample: naive CD4+ T cells sorted from blood. Subset defined: CD45RA+ positively selected. These TCRs come from a man in his late teens or twenties in good health.

The chain joins TRBV19 to TRBJ2-5; TRBD2 agrees at 11 bases. Germline-derived CDR1 and CDR2 are LNHDA and SQIVND (reference sequence). The CDR3 is made up of 15 amino acids. Trimming removed 11 bases from V and 1 base from J; junction bases left unmatched: 9. The CDR3, as DNA: TGTGCCGCGTCCCGACTAGCGGGATCCCAAGAGACCCAGTACTTC. Encoded protein: CAASRLAGSQETQYF.

The V gene is TRBV15, the J gene TRBJ2-5; D is unclear. This CDR3 comprises 14 residues. Trimming shortened V by 1 base and J by 1 base, and 7 bases separated the two germline ends. Germline V gives CDR1 LNHNV, CDR2 YYDKDF (reference sequence). The CDR3, as DNA: TGTGCCACCAGCAGAGTGGGCACCCAAGAGACCCAGTACTTC. Amino acid sequence: CATSRVGTQETQYF. Variable domain in full (rest from reference TRBV15 and TRBJ2-5): DAMVIQNPRYQVTQFGKPVTLSCSQTLNHNVMYWYQQKSSQAPKLLFHYYDKDFNNEADTPDNFQSRRPNTSFCFLDIRSPGLGDTAMYLCATSRVGTQETQYFGPGTRLLVL.

In the case of this clone: Within the sample, other DNA sequences also encode this same CDR3. The chain carries TRBV9 and TRBJ1-2; D not certain. The CDR3 consists of 13 residues. Germline assignment: CDR1 SGDLS and CDR2 YYNGEE. Trimming pared 0 bases from V and 3 bases from J, leaving 6 bases between. In DNA form, the CDR3 reads TGTGCCAGCAGCGTAGGGCCAGACTATGGCTACACCTTC. Translated: CASSVGPDYGYTF.

The chain combines TRBV5-4 with TRBJ1-2; a possible D gene is TRBD1 (5 bases). Trimming removed 4 bases from V and 5 bases from J, with 21 bases in between. CDR1 is SGHNT and CDR2 is YYREEE in the germline V gene (reference sequence). This CDR3 region has 16 residues. The CDR3 is CASSASGLPGGYGYTF. CDR3 nucleotide sequence: TGTGCCAGCAGCGCGTCCGGTCTCCCTGGGGGGTATGGCTACACCTTC.

V gene TRBV19 combines with J gene TRBJ2-1; D may correspond to TRBD1 or TRBD2 (7 bases each). The CDR3 extends over 15 amino acids. Germline V gives CDR1 LNHDA, CDR2 SQIVND (reference sequence). Trimming shortened V by 5 bases and J by 6 bases, and 17 bases separated the two germline ends. CDR3 protein: CASSRQGGSGNEQFF. The DNA of the CDR3 is TGTGCCAGTAGTCGACAGGGAGGGTCGGGCAATGAGCAGTTCTTC.

The chain is built from TRBV6-5 and TRBJ1-5, with D possibly TRBD1 on 5 matching bases. V was pared by 10 bases and J by 4 bases, with 8 bases between. The V gene's germline CDR1 is MNHEY and CDR2 SVGAGI. The CDR3 has 11 residues. The CDR3 DNA reads TGTGCCACCTCAGGGAATCAGCCCCAGCATTTT. Amino acid sequence: CATSGNQPQHF.

The chain recombines TRBV5-1 with TRBJ1-3; possible D gene TRBD1, 6 bases. Trimming pared 4 bases from V and 4 bases from J, leaving 24 bases between. Germline V gene lookup returns CDR1 SGHRS and CDR2 YFSETQ. The CDR3 is 18 residues long. CDR3 sequence: CASSPIPNPGAGGNTIYF. CDR3 bases: TGCGCCAGCAGCCCCATCCCTAACCCGGGGGCCGGCGGAAACACCATATATTTT.

The chain combines TRBV5-1 with TRBJ2-2, with D hard to call. Germline V gives CDR1 SGHRS, CDR2 YFSETQ. The CDR3 sequence is 15 residues long. Trimming stripped 4 bases from V and 6 bases from J, with 16 bases between. CDR3 sequence (DNA): TGCGCCAGCAGCCCTTCGGGTCCCCTCCCCGGGGAGCTGTTTTTT. Residues: CASSPSGPLPGELFF.

This chain connects TRBV9 to TRBJ2-3, with 13 bases that match TRBD2. V dropped 2 bases and J dropped 4; count of bases not matched to a gene: 7. This CDR3 spans 17 amino acids. Germline CDR1 and CDR2: SGDLS and YYNGEE. DNA of the CDR3: TGTGCCAGCAGCGTCACCACCGGGACTAGCGGGGCAGATACGCAGTATTTT. Translating gives CASSVTTGTSGADTQYF. Supplemented by reference TRBV9 and TRBJ2-3, the full variable domain reads DSGVTQTPKHLITATGQRVTLRCSPRSGDLSVYWYQQSLDQGLQFLIQYYNGEERAKGNILERFSAQQFPDLHSELNLSSLELGDSALYFCASSVTTGTSGADTQYFGPGTRLTVL.

This clone was observed a single time. CDR3 DNA sequence: TGTGCCAGCAGGGGTTCGGGCACAGATACGCAGTATTTT. This codes for CASRGSGTDTQYF. The V gene is TRBV28, the J gene TRBJ2-3; unclear D gene. The CDR3 consists of 13 residues. Germline V CDR1 and CDR2: MDHEN, SYDVKM. Trimming cost V 6 bases and J 1 base, with 8 bases left between them.

This clone was detected only once. This chain uses TRBV5-5 with TRBJ2-1, with 12 bases fitting TRBD1. V was clipped by 0 bases and J by 5 bases; unmatched bases: 3. The germline V gene has CDR1 SGHKS and CDR2 YYEKEE (reference sequence). CDR3 length: 16 residues. DNA for the CDR3: TGTGCCAGCAGCTTGGAGGGACAGGGGGCCAACAATGAGCAGTTCTTC. Encoded protein: CASSLEGQGANNEQFF.

This sequence joins TRBV5-1 and TRBJ2-2, with D maybe TRBD2 (5 bases). V was clipped by 2 bases and J by 5 bases, with 13 bases between them. This CDR3 is built from 15 residues. Germline-derived CDR1 and CDR2 are SGHRS and YFSETQ. The CDR3 spells CASSFGWRGTGELFF. CDR3 nucleotide sequence: TGCGCCAGCAGCTTCGGATGGAGAGGGACCGGGGAGCTGTTTTTT.

The J gene is TRBJ1-2, the V gene TRBV6-5; weak D call: TRBD1 (6 bases). V gave up 10 bases and J gave up 2 bases, with 17 bases separating them. Germline values: CDR1 MNHEY, CDR2 SVGAGI. The CDR3 is 14 amino acids. CDR3 protein: CATLRGGPNYGYTF. The CDR3 nucleotides are TGTGCCACCCTCCGGGGGGGCCCCAACTATGGCTACACCTTC.

V usage is TRBV18 and J usage is TRBJ1-3; D unresolved. CDR1 is KGHSH and CDR2 is LQKENI in the germline V gene. The V and J ends lost 6 bases and 2 bases respectively, with 11 bases between them. The length of the CDR3 is 14 residues. CDR3 amino acids: CASSEGQAGNTIYF. The DNA for the CDR3 is TGTGCCAGCTCCGAAGGTCAGGCTGGAAACACCATATATTTT.

The table lists this clone with a count of one. This sequence joins TRBV4-3 and TRBJ2-7; D may be TRBD2 (6 bases). The CDR3 has 16 amino acids. Germline-derived CDR1 and CDR2 are LGHNA and YSLEER. V was cut by 1 base and J by 2 bases, with 15 bases left in between. The CDR3 sequence is CASSQGGWDSTYEQYF. As DNA, the CDR3 is TGCGCCAGCAGCCAAGGGGGATGGGACTCCACCTACGAGCAGTACTTC.

The rearrangement joins TRBV6-6 to TRBJ2-3; D is ambiguous. Trimming took off 5 bases at V and 6 bases at J, with 9 bases between the two ends. This CDR3 has 12 amino acids. The germline V gene encodes CDR1 MNHNY and CDR2 SVGAGI (reference sequence). CDR3 DNA sequence: TGTGCCAGCAGTACAACACGGGATACGCAGTATTTT. It specifies CASSTTRDTQYF.

The chain couples TRBV5-4 to TRBJ2-7, with 9 bases lining up with TRBD1. Germline V gene lookup returns CDR1 SGHNT and CDR2 YYREEE (reference sequence). V lost 2 bases to trimming and J lost 0 bases; unmatched junction nucleotides: 3. The CDR3 is made up of 15 amino acids. The CDR3 DNA reads TGTGCCAGCAGCTTCGGACAGGGGAGCTCCTACGAGCAGTACTTC. It codes for CASSFGQGSSYEQYF.